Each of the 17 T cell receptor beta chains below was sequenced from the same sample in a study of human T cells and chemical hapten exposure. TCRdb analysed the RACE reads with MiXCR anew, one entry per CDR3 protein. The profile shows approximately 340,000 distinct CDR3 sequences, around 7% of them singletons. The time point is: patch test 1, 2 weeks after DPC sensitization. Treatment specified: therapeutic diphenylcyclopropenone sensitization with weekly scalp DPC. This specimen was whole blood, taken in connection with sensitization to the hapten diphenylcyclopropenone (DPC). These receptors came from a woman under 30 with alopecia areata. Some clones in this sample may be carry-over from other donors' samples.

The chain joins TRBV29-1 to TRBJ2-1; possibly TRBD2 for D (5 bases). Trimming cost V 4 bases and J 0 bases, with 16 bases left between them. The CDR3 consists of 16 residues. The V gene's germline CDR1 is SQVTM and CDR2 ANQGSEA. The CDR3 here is CSVVASPYSSYNEQFF. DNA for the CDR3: TGCAGCGTTGTAGCTAGCCCTTACAGCTCCTACAATGAGCAGTTCTTC.

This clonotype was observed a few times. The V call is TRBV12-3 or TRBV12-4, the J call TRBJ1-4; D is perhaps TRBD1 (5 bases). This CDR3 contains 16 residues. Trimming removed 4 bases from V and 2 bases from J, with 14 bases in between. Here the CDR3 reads CASSYEQGPTNEKLFF. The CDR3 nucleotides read TGTGCCAGCAGTTATGAGCAGGGTCCGACTAATGAAAAACTGTTTTTT.

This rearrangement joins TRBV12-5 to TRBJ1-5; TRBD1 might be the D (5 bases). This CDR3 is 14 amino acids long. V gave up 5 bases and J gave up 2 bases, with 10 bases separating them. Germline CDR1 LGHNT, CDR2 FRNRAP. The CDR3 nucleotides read TGTGCTAGTGGTCGGGACTGGGGCAATCAGCCCCAGCATTTT. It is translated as CASGRDWGNQPQHF.

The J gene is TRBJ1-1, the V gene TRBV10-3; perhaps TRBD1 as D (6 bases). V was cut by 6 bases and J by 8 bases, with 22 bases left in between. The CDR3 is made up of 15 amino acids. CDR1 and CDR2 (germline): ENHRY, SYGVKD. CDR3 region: CAISSLPDEGDEAFF. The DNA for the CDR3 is TGTGCCATCAGCAGCCTACCGGACGAGGGGGACGAAGCTTTCTTT.

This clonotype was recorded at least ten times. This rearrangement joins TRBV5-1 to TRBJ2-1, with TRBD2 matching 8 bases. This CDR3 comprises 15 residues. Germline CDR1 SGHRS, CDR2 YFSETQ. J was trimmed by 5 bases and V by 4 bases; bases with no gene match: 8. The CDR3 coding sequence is TGCGCCAGCAGCCATGGACTAGCAGCTAACAATGAGCAGTTCTTC. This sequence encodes CASSHGLAANNEQFF.

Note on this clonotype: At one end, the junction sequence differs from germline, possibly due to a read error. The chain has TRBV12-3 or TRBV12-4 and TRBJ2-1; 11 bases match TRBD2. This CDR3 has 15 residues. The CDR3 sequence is CASSVAGGLYNEQFF. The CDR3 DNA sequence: TGTGCCAGCAGTGTAGCGGGGGGGCTCTACAATGAGCAGTTCTTC.

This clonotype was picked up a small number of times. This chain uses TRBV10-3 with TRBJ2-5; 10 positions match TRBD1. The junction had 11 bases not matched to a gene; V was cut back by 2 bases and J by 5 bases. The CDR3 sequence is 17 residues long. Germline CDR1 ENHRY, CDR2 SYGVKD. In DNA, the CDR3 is TGTGCCATCAGTGAGCCGATGGACAGGGGGATTCGGGAGACCCAGTACTTC. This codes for CAISEPMDRGIRETQYF.

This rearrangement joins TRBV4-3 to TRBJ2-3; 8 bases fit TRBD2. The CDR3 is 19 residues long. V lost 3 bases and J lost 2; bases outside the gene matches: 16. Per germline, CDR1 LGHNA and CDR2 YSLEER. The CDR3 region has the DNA TGCGCCAGCAGCCAGAGAATTGCGGGGGGCCCTTCCTTCACAGATACGCAGTATTTT. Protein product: CASSQRIAGGPSFTDTQYF.

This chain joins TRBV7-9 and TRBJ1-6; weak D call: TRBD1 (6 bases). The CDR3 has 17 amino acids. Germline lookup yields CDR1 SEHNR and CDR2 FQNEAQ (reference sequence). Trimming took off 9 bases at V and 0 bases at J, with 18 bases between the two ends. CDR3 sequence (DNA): TGTGCCAGTATGGTACTGACAGGCCTCTCCTATAATTCACCCCTCCACTTT. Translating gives CASMVLTGLSYNSPLHF. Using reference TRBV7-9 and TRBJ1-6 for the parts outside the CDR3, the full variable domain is DTGVSQNPRHKITKRGQNVTFRCDPISEHNRLYWYRQTLGQGPEFLTYFQNEAQLEKSRLLSDRFSAERPKGSFSTLEIQRTEQGDSAMYLCASMVLTGLSYNSPLHFGNGTRLTVT.

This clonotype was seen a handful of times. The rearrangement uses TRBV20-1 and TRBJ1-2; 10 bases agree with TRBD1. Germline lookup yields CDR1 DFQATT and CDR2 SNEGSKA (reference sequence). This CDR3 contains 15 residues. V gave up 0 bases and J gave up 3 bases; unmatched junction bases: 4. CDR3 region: CSARDRGTGDYGYTF. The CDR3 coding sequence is TGCAGTGCTAGAGATCGGGGGACAGGGGACTATGGCTACACCTTC.

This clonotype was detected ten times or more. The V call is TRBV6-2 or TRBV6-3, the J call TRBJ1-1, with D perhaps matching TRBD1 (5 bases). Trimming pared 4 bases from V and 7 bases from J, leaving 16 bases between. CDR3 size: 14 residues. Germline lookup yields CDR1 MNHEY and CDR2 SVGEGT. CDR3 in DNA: TGTGCCAGCAGTTCCCTGGCTCCAGGGATTGAAGCTTTCTTT. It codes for CASSSLAPGIEAFF.

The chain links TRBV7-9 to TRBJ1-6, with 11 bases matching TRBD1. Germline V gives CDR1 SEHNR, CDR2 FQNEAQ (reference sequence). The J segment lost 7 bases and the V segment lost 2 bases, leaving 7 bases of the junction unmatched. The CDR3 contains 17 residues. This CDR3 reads CASSLWTGGAVNSPLHF. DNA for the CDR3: TGTGCCAGCAGCTTATGGACAGGGGGCGCCGTAAATTCACCCCTCCACTTT.

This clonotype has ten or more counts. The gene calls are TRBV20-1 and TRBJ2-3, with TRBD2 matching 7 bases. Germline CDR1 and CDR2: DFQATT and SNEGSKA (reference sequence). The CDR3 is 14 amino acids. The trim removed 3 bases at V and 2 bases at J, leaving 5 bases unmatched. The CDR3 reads CSARRAGNTDTQYF. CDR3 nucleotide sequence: TGCAGTGCTAGGCGAGCGGGAAACACAGATACGCAGTATTTT.

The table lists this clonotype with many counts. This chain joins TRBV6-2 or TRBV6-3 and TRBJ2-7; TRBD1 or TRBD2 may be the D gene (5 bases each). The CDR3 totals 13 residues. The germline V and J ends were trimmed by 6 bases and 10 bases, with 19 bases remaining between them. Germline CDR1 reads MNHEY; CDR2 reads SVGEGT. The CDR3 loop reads CASSRSGTQYQYF. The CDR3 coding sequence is TGTGCCAGCAGCCGATCCGGGACCCAATATCAGTACTTC.

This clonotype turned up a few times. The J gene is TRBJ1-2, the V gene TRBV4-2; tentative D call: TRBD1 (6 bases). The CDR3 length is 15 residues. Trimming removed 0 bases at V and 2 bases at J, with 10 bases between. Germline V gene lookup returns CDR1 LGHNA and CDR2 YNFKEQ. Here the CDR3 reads CASSQDPGTNYGYTF. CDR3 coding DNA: TGTGCCAGCAGCCAAGATCCAGGGACAAACTATGGCTACACCTTC.

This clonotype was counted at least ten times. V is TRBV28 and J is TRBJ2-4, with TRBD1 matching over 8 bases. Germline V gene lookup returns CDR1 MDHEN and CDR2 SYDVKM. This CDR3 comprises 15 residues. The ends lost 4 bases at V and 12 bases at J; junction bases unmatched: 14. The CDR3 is CASSYPGDRRSNQYF. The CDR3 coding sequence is TGTGCCAGCAGTTACCCGGGGGACAGGAGGTCAAATCAGTACTTC. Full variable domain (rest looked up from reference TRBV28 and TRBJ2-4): DVKVTQSSRYLVKRTGEKVFLECVQDMDHENMFWYRQDPGLGLRLIYFSYDVKMKEKGDIPEGYSVSREKKERFSLILESASTNQTSMYLCASSYPGDRRSNQYFGAGTRLSVL.

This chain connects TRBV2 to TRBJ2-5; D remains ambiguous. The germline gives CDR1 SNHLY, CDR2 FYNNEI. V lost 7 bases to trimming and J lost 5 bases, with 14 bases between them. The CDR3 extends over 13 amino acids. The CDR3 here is CASIQVPRETQYF. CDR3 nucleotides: TGTGCCAGCATTCAGGTACCCCGTGAGACCCAGTACTTC.